These 24 T cell receptor beta chains were all obtained from the same sample, sequenced in a study of spatial heterogeneity in lung cancer. This sample's time point: sample taken at primary tumor resection. Whole RNA from tumor, nontumor lung or frozen PBMC was sequenced unsorted. Via MiXCR, TCRdb re-called the 5' RACE reads, giving one row per CDR3 protein. Of around 19,000 distinct CDR3 sequences in the sample, about 19% are singletons; the top ten hold roughly 13%. This specimen was PBMCs, taken at surgery. Receptors originate from a male donor with early-stage non-small cell lung cancer.

V is TRBV5-6 and J is TRBJ2-7; D ambiguous. The V gene lost 6 bases and the J gene lost 0 bases, with 10 bases spanning the gap. Germline V lookup: CDR1 SGHDT, CDR2 YYEEEE. The CDR3 runs 13 residues. The CDR3 loop reads CASTFPLSYEQYF. In DNA, the CDR3 is TGTGCCAGCACCTTCCCACTCTCCTACGAGCAGTACTTC.

Concerning this clonotype: A read error is possible here, since a much larger clone lies one base away. The chain couples TRBV5-4 to TRBJ1-1, with a tentative D call TRBD1 (6 bases). Trimming pared 2 bases from V and 1 base from J, leaving 9 bases between. Germline CDR1 reads SGHNT; CDR2 reads YYREEE (reference sequence). The CDR3 consists of 14 residues. For the CDR3, the DNA is TGTGCCAGCAGCTTTGAGGGGGAGAACACTGAAGCTTTCTTT. Its translation: CASSFEGENTEAFF.

By sample fraction, this clonotype is medium-sized. This chain connects TRBV28 to TRBJ2-3; D is unclear. Trimming took 3 bases from V and 1 from J, leaving 8 bases between them. Germline CDR1 is MDHEN and CDR2 is SYDVKM. The length of the CDR3 is 14 residues. Here the CDR3 DNA reads TGTGCCAGCAGTTTCTTATCAGGCACAGATACGCAGTATTTT. It is translated as CASSFLSGTDTQYF.

The chain combines TRBV7-9 with TRBJ2-7; TRBD1 is a possible D gene (6 bases). CDR3 length equals 16 residues. Per the germline V gene, CDR1 is SEHNR and CDR2 is FQNEAQ (reference sequence). The V gene lost 5 bases and the J gene lost 3 bases, with 20 bases spanning the gap. The CDR3 nucleotides read TGTGCCAGCAGCAGGACAGATTTTCCATCTTACTACGAGCAGTACTTC. Amino acids: CASSRTDFPSYYEQYF.

In this sample, this clonotype turned up many times. This chain connects TRBV19 to TRBJ1-2; D is ambiguous. This CDR3 contains 13 residues. CDR1 and CDR2 from the germline V gene are LNHDA and SQIVND (reference sequence). The V gene lost 10 bases and the J gene lost 4 bases, with 16 bases spanning the gap. CDR3 DNA: TGTGCCACTCCTTCTGGGGATGGCTATGGCTACACCTTC. This gives the protein CATPSGDGYGYTF.

This clonotype was observed a handful of times. The chain combines TRBV11-3 with TRBJ2-5, with D uncertain. Per the germline V gene, CDR1 is SGHNT and CDR2 is YENEEA. V lost 2 bases to trimming and J lost 2 bases, with 9 bases between them. This CDR3 spans 14 amino acids. The CDR3: CASSLTGSQETQYF. The CDR3 DNA follows: TGTGCCAGCAGCTTAACTGGCTCGCAAGAGACCCAGTACTTC.

A few counts support this clonotype. The chain carries TRBV7-6 and TRBJ2-7, with D hard to call. This CDR3 region has 15 residues. Trimming removed 1 base at V and 2 bases at J, with 12 bases between. Germline V lookup: CDR1 SGHVS, CDR2 FNYEAQ. CDR3 sequence (DNA): TGTGCCAGCAGCTTAGGCCCCGGGCAGGCCTACGAGCAGTACTTC. It yields the protein CASSLGPGQAYEQYF.

The V call is TRBV12-3 or TRBV12-4, the J call TRBJ1-2; D is undetermined. The CDR3 length is 13 residues. Trimming shortened V by 3 bases and J by 4 bases, and 9 bases separated the two germline ends. CDR3 nucleotide sequence: TGTGCCAGCAGTTTGAACGGAGCCTATGGCTACACCTTC. This gives the protein CASSLNGAYGYTF.

Judged by abundance, this clonotype is medium-sized. The chain has TRBV19 and TRBJ2-2, with 10 bases fitting TRBD2. Germline V gives CDR1 LNHDA, CDR2 SQIVND (reference sequence). The J segment lost 6 bases and the V segment lost 4 bases, leaving 11 bases of the junction unmatched. The CDR3 spans 17 residues. The CDR3 DNA sequence: TGTGCCAGTAGTAGCGTACCCCTAGCGGGGGTCTCCGGGGAGCTGTTTTTT. Its translation is CASSSVPLAGVSGELFF.

This clonotype was picked up a small number of times. The chain carries TRBV9 and TRBJ2-5, with D perhaps matching TRBD1 (6 bases). Looked up from germline, CDR1 is SGDLS and CDR2 is YYNGEE. Trimming cost V 2 bases and J 5 bases, with 13 bases left between them. The CDR3 contains 14 residues. DNA for the CDR3: TGTGCCAGCAGCGTCGCAGGGGCTGAGGAGACCCAGTACTTC. This sequence encodes CASSVAGAEETQYF.

The V call is TRBV2, the J call TRBJ2-7; 7 nucleotides align to TRBD1. J gave up 3 bases and V 10 bases, and 15 bases lay outside the gene matches. This CDR3 is 15 amino acids long. CDR1 and CDR2 from the germline V gene are SNHLY and FYNNEI. Written as DNA, the CDR3 is TGTGCCACCACATTACACCCAGGGGACAGCTACGAGCAGTACTTC. Residues: CATTLHPGDSYEQYF.

The chain recombines TRBV13 with TRBJ2-1; 11 nucleotides align to TRBD2. With 5 bases clipped from V and 4 bases from J, the junction kept 10 bases outside the gene matches. From germline, CDR1 is PRHDT and CDR2 FYEKMQ (reference sequence). The CDR3 is 17 amino acids. The CDR3 nucleotides read TGTGCCAGCAGCGCCGAACTAGCGGGGGACCATTACAATGAGCAGTTCTTC. Translated, it gives CASSAELAGDHYNEQFF.

This clonotype was observed many times. The genes are TRBV2 and TRBJ2-1, with D tentatively TRBD1 (6 bases). V dropped 3 bases and J dropped 9 bases, with 18 bases sitting between them. There are 15 residues in the CDR3. Germline lookup yields CDR1 SNHLY and CDR2 FYNNEI. This CDR3 is CASSDKSRGSSEQFF. The DNA for the CDR3 is TGTGCCAGCAGTGATAAAAGCAGGGGAAGTAGTGAGCAGTTCTTC.

This sequence joins TRBV29-1 and TRBJ2-5; 10 nucleotides agree with TRBD1. CDR1 is SQVTM, CDR2 ANQGSEA, per germline. The CDR3 is 13 amino acids. The V and J ends lost 4 bases and 5 bases, in that order; junction bases with no gene match: 4. The CDR3 region has the DNA TGCAGCGTTGTAGGGACAGGGGCCGAGACCCAGTACTTC. It codes for CSVVGTGAETQYF.

This chain joins TRBV20-1 and TRBJ1-1; D might be TRBD1 (5 bases). Trimming stripped 7 bases from V and 5 bases from J, with 14 bases between. The CDR3 extends over 12 amino acids. Germline V gene data show CDR1 as DFQATT and CDR2 as SNEGSKA (reference sequence). The CDR3: CSVSQDSTEAFF. In DNA, the CDR3 is TGCAGTGTTTCACAGGACTCTACTGAAGCTTTCTTT.

The J gene is TRBJ1-1, the V gene TRBV10-2; D call uncertain. V lost 3 bases and J lost 2, with 7 bases in between. The CDR3 is 13 amino acids. Looked up from germline, CDR1 is WSHSY and CDR2 is SAAADI. The CDR3 reads CASSEGTNTEAFF. As DNA, the CDR3 is TGCGCCAGCAGTGAAGGTACAAACACTGAAGCTTTCTTT.

Only a few counts were recorded for this clonotype. V is TRBV27 and J is TRBJ2-3; 8 bases are shared with TRBD2. The CDR3 extends over 19 amino acids. The ends lost 0 bases at V and 7 bases at J; junction bases unmatched: 18. The germline V gene encodes CDR1 MNHEY and CDR2 SMNVEV (reference sequence). CDR3 coding DNA: TGTGCCAGCAGTTTATCTGGACTTACGGTTAGCGGGGTCGTGAATACGCAGTATTTT. Amino acids: CASSLSGLTVSGVVNTQYF.

This clonotype has at least ten counts. V is TRBV19 and J is TRBJ1-5, with D perhaps TRBD1 (5 bases). The CDR3 runs to 14 residues. Germline V CDR1 and CDR2: LNHDA, SQIVND (reference sequence). V lost 7 bases, J lost 3 bases, and 13 bases lay in between. CDR3 bases: TGTGCCAGTAATAGGGACGGATACAATCAGCCCCAGCATTTT. Its protein is CASNRDGYNQPQHF.

This chain uses TRBV7-8 with TRBJ1-1; D unresolved. Germline values: CDR1 SGHVS, CDR2 FQNEAQ. The CDR3 runs 13 residues. Trimming took 2 bases from V and 3 from J, leaving 7 bases between them. This CDR3 reads CASSLTMDTEAFF. CDR3 bases: TGTGCCAGCAGCTTAACTATGGACACTGAAGCTTTCTTT.

This clonotype came up a few times. This chain uses TRBV7-9 with TRBJ2-7; D remains unclear. Germline CDR1 is SEHNR and CDR2 is FQNEAQ (reference sequence). The CDR3 runs to 12 residues. V gave up 5 bases and J gave up 0 bases, with 5 bases separating them. CDR3 DNA: TGTGCCAGCAGCAAAAGCTCCTACGAGCAGTACTTC. As protein: CASSKSSYEQYF. The variable domain in full, with the rest retrieved from reference TRBV7-9 and TRBJ2-7, is DTGVSQNPRHKITKRGQNVTFRCDPISEHNRLYWYRQTLGQGPEFLTYFQNEAQLEKSRLLSDRFSAERPKGSFSTLEIQRTEQGDSAMYLCASSKSSYEQYFGPGTRLTVT.

The chain combines TRBV29-1 with TRBJ1-2; possible D gene TRBD1, 6 bases. Germline CDR1 reads SQVTM; CDR2 reads ANQGSEA. The germline V and J ends were trimmed by 6 bases and 2 bases, with 10 bases remaining between them. This CDR3 has 12 amino acids. CDR3 coding DNA: TGCAGCGTCCGGGACACGAACTATGGCTACACCTTC. Its translation: CSVRDTNYGYTF.

The chain combines TRBV29-1 with TRBJ2-7; the match to TRBD1 covers 10 bases. Germline loops: CDR1 SQVTM, CDR2 ANQGSEA. V lost 7 bases, J lost 7 bases, and 4 bases stayed unmatched. The CDR3 runs to 11 residues. CDR3 sequence (DNA): TGCAGCGCCGGACAGGGGGAAGAGCAGTACTTC. This codes for CSAGQGEEQYF.

The V gene is TRBV20-1, the J gene TRBJ2-3, with D possibly being TRBD1 (6 bases). The CDR3 totals 17 residues. The germline gives CDR1 DFQATT, CDR2 SNEGSKA (reference sequence). V was clipped by 2 bases and J by 5 bases, with 23 bases between them. CDR3 sequence reads: CSARPMPGQGREDTQYF. The DNA for the CDR3 is TGCAGTGCTAGACCTATGCCCGGGCAGGGGCGAGAAGATACGCAGTATTTT.

This clonotype was picked up a small number of times. V usage is TRBV20-1 and J usage is TRBJ1-4, with unresolved D. Germline V CDR1 and CDR2: DFQATT, SNEGSKA (reference sequence). Trimming stripped 0 bases from V and 7 bases from J, with 9 bases between. CDR3 length: 13 amino acids. In DNA form, the CDR3 reads TGCAGTGCTAGAGATCTTAGGATTGAAAAACTGTTTTTT. The encoded protein is CSARDLRIEKLFF.